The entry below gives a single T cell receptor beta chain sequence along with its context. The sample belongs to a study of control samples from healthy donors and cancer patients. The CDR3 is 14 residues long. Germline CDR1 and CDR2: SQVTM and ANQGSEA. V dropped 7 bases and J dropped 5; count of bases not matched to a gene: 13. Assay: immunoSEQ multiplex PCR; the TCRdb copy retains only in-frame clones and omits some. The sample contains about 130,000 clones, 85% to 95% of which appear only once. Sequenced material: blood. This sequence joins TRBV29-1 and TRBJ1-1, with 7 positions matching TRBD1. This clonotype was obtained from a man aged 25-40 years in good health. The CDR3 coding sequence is TGCAGCGCTCGCGCGACAGGGTCGGGGACTGAAGCTTTCTTT. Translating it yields CSARATGSGTEAFF.